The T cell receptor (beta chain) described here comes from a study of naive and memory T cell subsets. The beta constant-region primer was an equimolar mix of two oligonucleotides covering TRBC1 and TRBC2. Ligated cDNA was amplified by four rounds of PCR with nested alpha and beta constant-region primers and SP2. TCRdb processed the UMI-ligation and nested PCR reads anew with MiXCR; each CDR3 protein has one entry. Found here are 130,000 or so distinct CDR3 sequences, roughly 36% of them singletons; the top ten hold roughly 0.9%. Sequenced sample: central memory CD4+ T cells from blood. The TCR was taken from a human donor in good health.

The CDR3 sequence: CASSVRGLAGFLETQYF. The DNA of the CDR3 is TGTGCCAGCAGCGTACGGGGACTAGCGGGATTTCTGGAGACCCAGTACTTC. V gene TRBV9 combines with J gene TRBJ2-5; 13 bases map to TRBD2. With V trimmed by 1 base and J by 5 bases, 8 bases remained unmatched. Germline V CDR1 and CDR2: SGDLS, YYNGEE. The CDR3 sequence is 17 residues long.